The next 18 T cell receptor beta chains were all read from a single sample in a study of blood T cell repertoires in COVID-19. Assay used: immunoSEQ multiplex PCR; TCRdb lists only in-frame clones, some missing. This table has more than 200,000 clones, under 90% appearing once. Sequenced input: peripheral blood. The receptors originated from a man between 50 and 59 years old with acute or convalescent COVID-19.

A few counts support this clone. This chain links TRBV27 with TRBJ2-3; 8 bases match TRBD2. Unmatched junction bases numbered 17, after V lost 4 bases and J lost 2 bases. The CDR3 has 19 residues. Germline CDR1 and CDR2: MNHEY and SMNVEV (reference sequence). The CDR3 DNA is TGTGCCAGCAGTTATAAGGTGGGGCGGGGGGCCCAGCACACAGATACGCAGTATTTT. It translates to CASSYKVGRGAQHTDTQYF.

J is TRBJ1-5 and V is TRBV2, with D possibly matching TRBD1 (6 bases). V was clipped by 5 bases and J by 5 bases, with 10 bases between them. The CDR3 contains 13 residues. Germline loops: CDR1 SNHLY, CDR2 FYNNEI. CDR3 nucleotide sequence: TGTGCCAGCAGTCCACAGGGATATCAGCCCCAGCATTTT. As protein: CASSPQGYQPQHF.

This sequence joins TRBV6-5 and TRBJ1-2; no clear D. V was pared by 10 bases and J by 0 bases, with 6 bases between. CDR3 length equals 11 residues. CDR1 is MNHEY, CDR2 SVGAGI, per germline. CDR3 DNA: TGTGCCACCACAGCTAACTATGGCTACACCTTC. Encoded protein: CATTANYGYTF.

The CDR3 DNA is TGCGCCAGCAGCCAAGAAAAGGATAGCGGGGTGACCCAAGAGACCCAGTACTTC. This codes for CASSQEKDSGVTQETQYF. The gene calls are TRBV4-1 and TRBJ2-5; 8 nucleotides line up with TRBD2. The CDR3 length is 18 residues. Per germline, CDR1 MGHRA and CDR2 YSYEKL. V shed 0 bases and J 1 base; nucleotides not matched to a gene: 10.

A few counts support this clone. The gene calls are TRBV15 and TRBJ1-2, with 8 bases that match TRBD1. With 9 bases clipped from V and 5 bases from J, the junction kept 11 bases outside the gene matches. Germline loops: CDR1 LNHNV, CDR2 YYDKDF (reference sequence). This CDR3 comprises 14 residues. The CDR3 is CATGQGGEFYGYTF. The CDR3 nucleotides read TGTGCCACAGGACAGGGTGGAGAGTTTTATGGCTACACCTTC.

V and J are TRBV24-1 and TRBJ2-1; D might be TRBD2 (6 bases). The V and J ends lost 4 bases and 8 bases respectively, with 14 bases between them. Germline values: CDR1 KGHDR, CDR2 SFDVKD. The CDR3 spans 14 residues. The CDR3 spells CATSDQTSRDEQFF. The CDR3 region has the DNA TGTGCCACCAGTGACCAGACTAGTCGCGATGAGCAGTTCTTC.

The chain couples TRBV5-4 to TRBJ2-3; 9 positions match TRBD1. J was trimmed by 5 bases and V by 3 bases; bases with no gene match: 4. The CDR3 is 14 amino acids. Germline V lookup: CDR1 SGHNT, CDR2 YYREEE (reference sequence). CDR3 region: CASSSRQGGDTQYF. The CDR3 DNA follows: TGTGCCAGCAGCTCCCGACAGGGGGGAGATACGCAGTATTTT. Supplemented by reference TRBV5-4 and TRBJ2-3, the full variable domain reads ETGVTQSPTHLIKTRGQQVTLRCSSQSGHNTVSWYQQALGQGPQFIFQYYREEENGRGNFPPRFSGLQFPNYSSELNVNALELDDSALYLCASSSRQGGDTQYFGPGTRLTVL.

The chain combines TRBV6-5 with TRBJ2-7, with D perhaps TRBD2 (6 bases). Germline assignment: CDR1 MNHEY and CDR2 SVGAGI. This CDR3 is 15 amino acids long. The V and J ends lost 0 bases and 0 bases respectively, with 9 bases between them. The CDR3 sequence: CASSYSEGSSYEQYF. The CDR3, as DNA: TGTGCCAGCAGTTACTCGGAGGGGAGCTCCTACGAGCAGTACTTC.

V is TRBV2 and J is TRBJ1-5, with D tentatively TRBD1 (5 bases). The length of the CDR3 is 15 residues. Between the trimmed V and J ends, which lost 6 bases and 1 base, there was a span of 13 bases. CDR1 and CDR2 from the germline V gene are SNHLY and FYNNEI. CDR3 sequence reads: CASRGGIASNQPQHF. The CDR3 DNA is TGTGCCAGCAGGGGGGGAATTGCGAGCAATCAGCCCCAGCATTTT.

CDR3 sequence: CASSRGQGAEKLFF. The CDR3 DNA sequence: TGTGCCAGCAGCCGGGGACAAGGGGCCGAAAAACTGTTTTTT. The rearrangement joins TRBV7-9 to TRBJ1-4, with a tentative D call TRBD1 (6 bases). The germline V gene has CDR1 SEHNR and CDR2 FQNEAQ (reference sequence). The length of the CDR3 is 14 residues. Trimming took off 5 bases at V and 8 bases at J, with 15 bases between the two ends. The variable domain in full, completed from reference TRBV7-9 and TRBJ1-4, reads DTGVSQNPRHKITKRGQNVTFRCDPISEHNRLYWYRQTLGQGPEFLTYFQNEAQLEKSRLLSDRFSAERPKGSFSTLEIQRTEQGDSAMYLCASSRGQGAEKLFFGSGTQLSVL.

The CDR3 here is CASSPPGWGVYEQYF. The DNA for the CDR3 is TGTGCCAGCTCACCACCGGGGTGGGGAGTCTACGAGCAGTACTTC. The chain joins TRBV18 to TRBJ2-7, with TRBD2 as a possible D gene (5 bases). This CDR3 is built from 15 residues. Per the germline V gene, CDR1 is KGHSH and CDR2 is LQKENI. Trimming removed 0 bases from V and 3 bases from J, with 12 bases in between.

CDR3 nucleotides: TGTGCCAGCTCACCAGGCAGCGGGGGGTACAATGAGCAGTTCTTC. Translating it yields CASSPGSGGYNEQFF. The chain couples TRBV18 to TRBJ2-1, with 9 bases identical to TRBD2. There are 15 residues in the CDR3. Germline CDR1 KGHSH, CDR2 LQKENI. Losses at the gene ends were 2 bases for V and 4 bases for J; bases not matched to a gene: 3.

The chain employs TRBV2 and TRBJ2-3, with 9 bases fitting TRBD1. The CDR3 extends over 14 amino acids. J gave up 5 bases and V 6 bases, and 6 bases lay outside the gene matches. CDR1 and CDR2 from the germline V gene are SNHLY and FYNNEI. The CDR3 DNA reads TGTGCCAGCAGGGACAGGGGTCGAGGAGATACGCAGTATTTT. Translated, it gives CASRDRGRGDTQYF.

The chain recombines TRBV13 with TRBJ2-7, with D perhaps matching TRBD1 (6 bases). The CDR3 sequence is 14 residues long. Looked up from germline, CDR1 is PRHDT and CDR2 is FYEKMQ (reference sequence). Trimming took off 4 bases at V and 2 bases at J, with 12 bases between the two ends. Written as DNA, the CDR3 is TGTGCCAGCAGCTCAGGGGCCTGGCCCTACGAGCAGTACTTC. Its translation: CASSSGAWPYEQYF.

This chain joins TRBV7-8 and TRBJ1-5, with D possibly TRBD1 on 5 matching bases. The V gene's germline CDR1 is SGHVS and CDR2 FQNEAQ. The V end lost 8 bases, the J end lost 3 bases, and 11 bases lay between the germline ends. The CDR3 sequence is 13 residues long. The CDR3 nucleotides are TGTGCCAGCCTCGGGGGAAACAATCAGCCCCAGCATTTT. It is translated as CASLGGNNQPQHF.

The CDR3 nucleotides read TGTGCCAGCAGTCGGACAGGGGGAAACACTGAAGCTTTCTTT. Amino acids: CASSRTGGNTEAFF. The chain links TRBV6-5 to TRBJ1-1; 10 nucleotides match TRBD1. Germline V gives CDR1 MNHEY, CDR2 SVGAGI. J was trimmed by 2 bases and V by 5 bases; bases with no gene match: 2. The CDR3 has 14 amino acids.

This clone was counted once. The rearrangement joins TRBV6-6 to TRBJ1-1; 8 nucleotides align to TRBD1. Per germline, CDR1 MNHNY and CDR2 SVGAGI (reference sequence). This CDR3 contains 15 residues. V lost 5 bases to trimming and J lost 2 bases; unmatched junction nucleotides: 7. The CDR3 bases are TGTGCCAGCAGTCCTGGACAGGGCGCCAACACTGAAGCTTTCTTT. It specifies CASSPGQGANTEAFF.

The CDR3 loop reads CSASPGQGAHQETQYF. The CDR3 DNA reads TGCAGTGCTAGTCCGGGACAGGGGGCTCACCAAGAGACCCAGTACTTC. The J gene is TRBJ2-5, the V gene TRBV20-1; 12 positions match TRBD1. In germline, CDR1 is DFQATT, CDR2 SNEGSKA (reference sequence). The junction had 5 bases not matched to a gene; V was cut back by 3 bases and J by 0 bases. CDR3 size: 16 residues.